This T cell receptor beta chain was recovered during a study of blood T cell repertoires in COVID-19. Study-level information: T cells, B-cell-depleted T cells, or PBMCs provided the cDNA or gDNA that served as material.

In the original analysis: Reference gene primer amplification yielded estimated nucleated cell counts. Clones were read by immunoSEQ multiplex PCR, and TCRdb kept only the in-frame ones, dropping some. V, J and clone size are taken as reported in that table, and D and trimming were inferred from the DNA itself. The sample has around 220,000 clones, over 75% seen once. All enrollees were roughly 18 to 100 years old and from 25 or so US areas. Per germline, CDR1 KGHSH and CDR2 LQKENI. V was pared by 3 bases and J by 4 bases, with 5 bases of the junction left unmatched. This CDR3 has 14 amino acids. The receptor was isolated from a woman between 40 and 50 years old with acute COVID-19. The sequenced material came from PBMCs or T cells enriched from blood (not recorded which). The rearrangement joins TRBV18 to TRBJ2-7; 8 bases agree with TRBD1. The CDR3 bases are TGTGCCAGCTCACCTTCAGGGGGCGGATACGAGCAGTACTTC. Residues: CASSPSGGGYEQYF. Supplemented by reference TRBV18 and TRBJ2-7, the full variable domain reads NAGVMQNPRHLVRRRGQEARLRCSPMKGHSHVYWYRQLPEEGLKFMVYLQKENIIDESGMPKERFSAEFPKEGPSILRIQQVVRGDSAAYFCASSPSGGGYEQYFGPGTRLTVT.